This T cell receptor (beta chain) was recorded in a study of long-term antiretroviral therapy in people with HIV. General study points: Researchers lacked any data on ART adherence, viral resistance or therapy changes.

Regarding this clone: Antigen: not known.

Assay version v3.0 of immunoSEQ was used, and it was run at survey level. Sequencing was performed with immunoSEQ multiplex PCR; in TCRdb, only in-frame clones are kept and a portion is missing. The sample has 15,000 to 25,000 clones; 75% to 95% are singletons. The germline CDR1 and CDR2 sequences are SQVTM and ANQGSEA. Trimming stripped 5 bases from V and 2 bases from J, with 10 bases between. The CDR3 runs 14 residues. This sequence was found in a woman aged 25 to 39 with HIV. This sample comprised unsorted PBMCs, obtained 4.2 to 4.5 years before starting antiretroviral therapy. The chain is built from TRBV29-1 and TRBJ2-6; TRBD1 might be the D (7 bases). The CDR3 DNA is TGCAGCGTTTCCAGGGGGGCTGGGGCCAACGTCCTGACTTTC. Encoded protein: CSVSRGAGANVLTF.